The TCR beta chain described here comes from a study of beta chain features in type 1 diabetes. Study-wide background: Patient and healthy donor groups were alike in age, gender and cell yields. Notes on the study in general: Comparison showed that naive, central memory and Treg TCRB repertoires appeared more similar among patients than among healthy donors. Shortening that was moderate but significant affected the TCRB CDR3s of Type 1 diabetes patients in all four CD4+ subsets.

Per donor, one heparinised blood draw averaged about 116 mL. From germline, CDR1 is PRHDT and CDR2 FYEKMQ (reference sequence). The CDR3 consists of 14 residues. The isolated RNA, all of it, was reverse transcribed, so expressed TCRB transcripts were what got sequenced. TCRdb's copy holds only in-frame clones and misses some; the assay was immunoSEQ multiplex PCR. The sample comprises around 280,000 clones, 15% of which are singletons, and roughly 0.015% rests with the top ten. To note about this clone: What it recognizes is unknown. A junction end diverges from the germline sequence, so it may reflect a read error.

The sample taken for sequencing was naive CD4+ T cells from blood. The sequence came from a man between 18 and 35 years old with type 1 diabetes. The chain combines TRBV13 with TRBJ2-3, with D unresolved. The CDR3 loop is CASSLAPGTDTQYF. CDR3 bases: TGTGCCAGCAGCTTAGCTCCAGGCACTGATACGCAGTATTTT.